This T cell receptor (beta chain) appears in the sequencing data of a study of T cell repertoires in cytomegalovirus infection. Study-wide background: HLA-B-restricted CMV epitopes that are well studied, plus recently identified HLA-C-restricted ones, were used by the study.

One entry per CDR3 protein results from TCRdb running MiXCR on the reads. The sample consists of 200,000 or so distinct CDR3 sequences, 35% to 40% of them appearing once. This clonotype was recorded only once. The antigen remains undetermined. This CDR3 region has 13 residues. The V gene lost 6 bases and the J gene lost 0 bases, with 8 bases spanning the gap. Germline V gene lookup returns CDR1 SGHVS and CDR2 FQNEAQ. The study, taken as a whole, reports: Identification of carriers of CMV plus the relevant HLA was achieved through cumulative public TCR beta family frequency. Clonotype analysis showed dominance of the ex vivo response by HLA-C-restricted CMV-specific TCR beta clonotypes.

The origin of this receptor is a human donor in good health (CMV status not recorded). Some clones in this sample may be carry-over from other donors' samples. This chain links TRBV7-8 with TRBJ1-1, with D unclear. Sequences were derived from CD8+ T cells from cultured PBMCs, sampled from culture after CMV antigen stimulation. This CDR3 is CASRSTVNTEAFF. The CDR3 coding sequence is TGTGCCAGCAGATCCACGGTGAACACTGAAGCTTTCTTT. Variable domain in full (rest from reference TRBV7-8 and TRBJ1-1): GAGVSQSPRYKVAKRGQDVALRCDPISGHVSLFWYQQALGQGPEFLTYFQNEAQLDKSGLPSDRFFAERPEGSVSTLKIQRTQQEDSAVYLCASRSTVNTEAFFGQGTRLTVV.